Following are 26 T cell receptor beta chains from one sample sequenced in a study of neurological immune-mediated disorders. In TCRdb, the 5' RACE reads were re-called with MiXCR into one record per CDR3 protein. This sample has 45,000 to 60,000 distinct CDR3 sequences, with roughly 13% found just once. Documented time point: longitudinal time-point 3. The sample comprised PBMCs. The receptors were sampled from a male donor with HTLV-1-associated myelopathy (HAM/TSP).

Ten or more counts support this clonotype. The V call is TRBV20-1, the J call TRBJ2-7; 7 bases map to TRBD1. Germline CDR1 and CDR2: DFQATT and SNEGSKA (reference sequence). This CDR3 region has 14 residues. Trimming removed 4 bases from V and 3 bases from J; junction bases left unmatched: 9. Here the CDR3 DNA reads TGCAGTGCTACCCCGACAGGGTCGTACTACGAGCAGTACTTC. Translated: CSATPTGSYYEQYF.

This clonotype counts as medium-sized (0.01 to 0.1%). J is TRBJ2-1 and V is TRBV4-3, with a weak D call TRBD2 (5 bases). The length of the CDR3 is 15 residues. Germline CDR1 is LGHNA and CDR2 is YSLEER. Trimming took 2 bases from V and 0 from J, leaving 8 bases between them. The CDR3 sequence is CASSQTSSSYNEQFF. CDR3 DNA sequence: TGCGCCAGCAGCCAAACTAGTAGCTCCTACAATGAGCAGTTCTTC.

In its sample, this clonotype is medium-sized. The chain recombines TRBV7-6 with TRBJ2-1, with 12 bases aligning to TRBD2. Germline assignment: CDR1 SGHVS and CDR2 FNYEAQ. The CDR3 loop spans 15 amino acids. After removal of 4 bases from V and 6 bases from J, the junction contained 4 bases not matched to a gene. The CDR3 nucleotides are TGTGCCAGCAGCTCTAGCGGGGGGGCCAGCAATGAGCAGTTCTTC. Amino acid sequence: CASSSSGGASNEQFF.

This clonotype was counted at least ten times. V is TRBV7-9 and J is TRBJ1-1, with D unresolved. In germline, CDR1 is SEHNR, CDR2 FQNEAQ (reference sequence). The CDR3 consists of 13 residues. V was trimmed by 1 base and J by 3 bases, leaving 6 bases between them. The DNA of the CDR3 is TGTGCCAGCAGCTTAGATCCGGACACTGAAGCTTTCTTT. It yields the protein CASSLDPDTEAFF.

This clonotype showed up many times. The genes are TRBV7-9 and TRBJ1-2; D is undetermined. The V and J ends lost 1 base and 4 bases respectively, with 10 bases between them. The CDR3 runs to 14 residues. CDR1 is SEHNR, CDR2 FQNEAQ, per germline (reference sequence). For the CDR3, the DNA is TGTGCCAGCAGCTTAGAGCCCACCATCTATGGCTACACCTTC. Its protein product is CASSLEPTIYGYTF.

This clonotype was seen at least ten times. The genes are TRBV3-1 and TRBJ1-1, with D perhaps matching TRBD1 (5 bases). V was pared by 3 bases and J by 0 bases, with 8 bases between. The length of the CDR3 is 14 residues. Germline-derived CDR1 and CDR2 are LGHDT and YNNKEL (reference sequence). The CDR3 DNA follows: TGTGCCAGCAGCCAGGACATAGTGAACACTGAAGCTTTCTTT. This encodes CASSQDIVNTEAFF.

This clonotype was observed many times. The chain's CDR3 is CASSLQGLTYNEQFF. Here the CDR3 DNA reads TGCGCCAGCAGCTTGCAGGGGCTAACCTACAATGAGCAGTTCTTC. This chain connects TRBV5-1 to TRBJ2-1; a weak D match, TRBD1 (6 bases). The CDR3 runs 15 residues. Trimming cost V 1 base and J 2 bases, with 10 bases left between them. Looked up from germline, CDR1 is SGHRS and CDR2 is YFSETQ.

This clonotype occurred many times. The CDR3 DNA follows: TGCAGTGCTAGTGAGCGGGGGCAAATCTACGAGCAGTACTTC. Protein: CSASERGQIYEQYF. The genes are TRBV20-1 and TRBJ2-7; the match to TRBD2 covers 8 bases. In germline, CDR1 is DFQATT, CDR2 SNEGSKA (reference sequence). Trimming removed 3 bases from V and 3 bases from J; junction bases left unmatched: 7. The CDR3 has 14 amino acids.

This clonotype is medium-sized in the sample. This chain links TRBV20-1 with TRBJ1-6; unclear D gene. V was shortened by 6 bases and J by 12 bases, with 12 bases between the two germline ends. The CDR3 spans 11 residues. Germline lookup yields CDR1 DFQATT and CDR2 SNEGSKA (reference sequence). In nucleotides, the CDR3 is TGCAGTGCCCCTTTGCGGGGACCCCTCCACTTT. Protein sequence: CSAPLRGPLHF.

This clonotype was recorded many times. V is TRBV20-1 and J is TRBJ2-5, with 7 bases aligning to TRBD1. V shed 0 bases, J shed 4 bases, and the junction held 8 bases outside the gene matches. CDR3 length equals 15 residues. Germline V lookup: CDR1 DFQATT, CDR2 SNEGSKA (reference sequence). The CDR3 sequence: CSARDLTGPTETQYF. CDR3 nucleotides: TGCAGTGCTAGAGATTTGACAGGGCCGACAGAGACCCAGTACTTC.

Of note for this clonotype: An end of the junction does not agree with germline; a read error may underlie this. The J gene is TRBJ2-3, the V gene TRBV20-1, with D tentatively TRBD2 (5 bases). The germline gives CDR1 DFQATT, CDR2 SNEGSKA (reference sequence). This CDR3 comprises 15 residues. CDR3 loop: CSARRAGGCTHTQYF. The CDR3 DNA follows: TGCAGTGCTCGCCGTGCCGGCGGGTGCACACATACGCAGTATTTT.

By frequency in the sample, this clonotype is medium-sized. The J gene is TRBJ1-2, the V gene TRBV27; D gene unclear. V dropped 5 bases and J dropped 8 bases, with 18 bases sitting between them. This CDR3 is 14 amino acids long. Germline CDR1 and CDR2: MNHEY and SMNVEV (reference sequence). The CDR3, as DNA: TGTGCCAGCAGTGCGTTCCGACTTTCTTACGGCTACACCTTC. Translation: CASSAFRLSYGYTF.

Many counts were recorded for this clonotype. The rearrangement uses TRBV28 and TRBJ2-3; possible D gene TRBD1, 6 bases. Germline CDR1 MDHEN, CDR2 SYDVKM. V was clipped by 3 bases and J by 1 base, with 11 bases between them. The CDR3 runs to 15 residues. In DNA form, the CDR3 reads TGTGCCAGCAGTTTTATGGCAGGGGGCACAGATACGCAGTATTTT. Translated, it gives CASSFMAGGTDTQYF.

In its sample, this clonotype was seen many times. This rearrangement joins TRBV20-1 to TRBJ1-1; D unclear. V lost 3 bases to trimming and J lost 4 bases, with 18 bases between them. Germline V gene lookup returns CDR1 DFQATT and CDR2 SNEGSKA (reference sequence). CDR3 size: 15 residues. The CDR3 is CSARGLHLSSTEAFF. The CDR3 DNA follows: TGCAGTGCTAGGGGATTACATCTCTCCAGCACTGAAGCTTTCTTT.

There are many counts of this clonotype. The rearrangement uses TRBV18 and TRBJ2-7; no clear D. CDR3 size: 11 residues. CDR1 KGHSH and CDR2 LQKENI come from the germline V gene. V was trimmed by 2 bases and J by 7 bases, leaving 6 bases between them. In nucleotides, the CDR3 is TGTGCCAGCTCACCAGGGTTAGAGCAGTACTTC. It translates to CASSPGLEQYF. Full variable domain (missing parts from reference TRBV18 and TRBJ2-7): NAGVMQNPRHLVRRRGQEARLRCSPMKGHSHVYWYRQLPEEGLKFMVYLQKENIIDESGMPKERFSAEFPKEGPSILRIQQVVRGDSAAYFCASSPGLEQYFGPGTRLTVT.

This clonotype was seen many times. The chain is built from TRBV7-2 and TRBJ2-7, with TRBD1 as a possible D gene (5 bases). This CDR3 spans 15 amino acids. The germline gives CDR1 SGHTA, CDR2 FQGNSA. Trimming shortened V by 5 bases and J by 3 bases, and 17 bases separated the two germline ends. The CDR3, as DNA: TGTGCCAGCAGCCAGGGTGGGTGGGGATTCTACGAGCAGTACTTC. Protein sequence: CASSQGGWGFYEQYF.

Ten or more counts support this clonotype. The V and J genes are TRBV9 and TRBJ1-1; 9 positions agree with TRBD1. The CDR3 is made up of 13 amino acids. After removal of 2 bases from V and 5 bases from J, the junction contained 1 base not matched to a gene. Germline-derived CDR1 and CDR2 are SGDLS and YYNGEE. The CDR3 is CASSVDRGTEAFF. In DNA, the CDR3 is TGTGCCAGCAGCGTCGACAGGGGGACTGAAGCTTTCTTT.

The J gene is TRBJ1-2, the V gene TRBV29-1, with 7 bases identical to TRBD1. The V segment lost 8 bases and the J segment 4 bases; nucleotides outside the gene matches: 10. CDR1 and CDR2 from the germline V gene are SQVTM and ANQGSEA. The CDR3 has 13 residues. CDR3 sequence reads: CSTYRGPGYGYTF. The CDR3 region has the DNA TGCAGCACCTACAGGGGCCCTGGCTATGGCTACACCTTC.

This clonotype was seen repeatedly, ten times or more. The J gene is TRBJ2-1, the V gene TRBV3-1, with 9 bases aligning to TRBD2. The CDR3 sequence is 15 residues long. Trimming took 2 bases from V and 4 from J; bases not matched to a gene: 3. Looked up from germline, CDR1 is LGHDT and CDR2 is YNNKEL (reference sequence). CDR3 sequence reads: CASSQRGGVYNEQFF. For the CDR3, the DNA is TGTGCCAGCAGCCAACGCGGGGGGGTATACAATGAGCAGTTCTTC.

This clonotype was recorded at least ten times. This CDR3 is CASSLGGPYEQYF. The CDR3 region has the DNA TGTGCCAGCAGTTTGGGGGGGCCCTACGAGCAGTACTTC. This chain links TRBV27 with TRBJ2-7, with D perhaps matching TRBD2 (7 bases). Trimming took off 3 bases at V and 2 bases at J, with 8 bases between the two ends. Germline CDR1 MNHEY, CDR2 SMNVEV (reference sequence). The CDR3 sequence is 13 residues long.

This clonotype was recorded at least ten times. V and J are TRBV20-1 and TRBJ1-5; unclear D gene. This CDR3 region has 16 residues. Germline lookup yields CDR1 DFQATT and CDR2 SNEGSKA (reference sequence). The CDR3 here is CGTSGTASLSNQPQHF. The CDR3 DNA follows: TGCGGTACCTCGGGAACAGCTTCACTTAGCAATCAGCCCCAGCATTTT.

The chain carries TRBV5-1 and TRBJ1-1; D ambiguous. The CDR3 sequence is 14 residues long. Per germline, CDR1 SGHRS and CDR2 YFSETQ. V lost 0 bases, J lost 1 base, and 7 bases lay in between. DNA of the CDR3: TGCGCCAGCAGCTTGGCACCAGGGAACACTGAAGCTTTCTTT. It is translated as CASSLAPGNTEAFF.

There are many counts of this clonotype. The chain links TRBV5-1 to TRBJ2-6; tentatively, D is TRBD1 (5 bases). Germline CDR1 SGHRS, CDR2 YFSETQ. V was clipped by 4 bases and J by 0 bases, with 14 bases between them. This CDR3 spans 17 amino acids. CDR3 nucleotide sequence: TGCGCCAGCAGCGCGTCACCCCAGGGCTCTGGGGCCAACGTCCTGACTTTC. It translates to CASSASPQGSGANVLTF.

Many counts were recorded for this clonotype. The rearrangement links TRBV6-1 to TRBJ2-6; TRBD2 is a possible D gene (6 bases). Germline V gene data show CDR1 as MNHNS and CDR2 as SASEGT. The V and J ends lost 4 bases and 1 base respectively, with 14 bases between them. This CDR3 is built from 17 residues. CDR3 residues: CASSAKSGSSGANVLTF. Written as DNA, the CDR3 is TGTGCCAGCAGTGCCAAATCCGGGAGTTCTGGGGCCAACGTCCTGACTTTC.

In its sample, this clonotype is medium-sized (0.01 to 0.1%). V usage is TRBV21-1 and J usage is TRBJ1-4; the D call of TRBD1 is as the table states it, not checked on the DNA. TRBV21-1 has pseudogene status. This CDR3 is 19 amino acids long. Here the CDR3 reads CASSKDDDANGGQCEKLFF. DNA of the CDR3: TGTGCCAGCAGCAAAGATGATGACGCAAATGGGGGACAATGTGAAAAACTGTTTTTT.

The chain combines TRBV5-4 with TRBJ2-1, with 13 nucleotides matching TRBD2. CDR3 size: 16 residues. V was clipped by 5 bases and J by 4 bases; unmatched bases: 6. Per the germline V gene, CDR1 is SGHNT and CDR2 is YYREEE (reference sequence). CDR3 region: CASRKTSGGLYNEQFF. In DNA form, the CDR3 reads TGTGCCAGCAGAAAGACTAGCGGGGGGCTTTACAATGAGCAGTTCTTC.